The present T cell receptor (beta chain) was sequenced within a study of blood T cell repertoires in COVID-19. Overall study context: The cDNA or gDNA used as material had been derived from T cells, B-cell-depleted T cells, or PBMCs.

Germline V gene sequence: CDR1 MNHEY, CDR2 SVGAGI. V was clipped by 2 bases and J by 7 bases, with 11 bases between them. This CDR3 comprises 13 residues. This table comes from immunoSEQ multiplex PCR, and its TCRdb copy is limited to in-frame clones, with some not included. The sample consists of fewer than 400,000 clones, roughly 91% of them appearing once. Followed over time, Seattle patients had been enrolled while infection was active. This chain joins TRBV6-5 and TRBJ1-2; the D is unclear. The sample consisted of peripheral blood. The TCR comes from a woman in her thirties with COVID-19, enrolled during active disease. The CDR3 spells CASSYTTRGGYTF. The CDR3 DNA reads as TGTGCCAGCAGTTACACCACCCGGGGTGGCTACACCTTC.